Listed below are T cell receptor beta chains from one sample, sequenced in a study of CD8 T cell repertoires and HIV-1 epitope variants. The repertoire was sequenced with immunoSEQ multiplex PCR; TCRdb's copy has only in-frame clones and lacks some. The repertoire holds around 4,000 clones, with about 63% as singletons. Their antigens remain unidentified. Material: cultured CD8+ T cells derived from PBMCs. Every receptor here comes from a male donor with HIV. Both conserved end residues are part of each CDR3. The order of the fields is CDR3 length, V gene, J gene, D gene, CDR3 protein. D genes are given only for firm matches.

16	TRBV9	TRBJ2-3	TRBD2	CASSVLAGSSTDTQYF
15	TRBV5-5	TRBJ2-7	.	CASSLELILGYEQYF
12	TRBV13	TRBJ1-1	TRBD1	CAMGQGDTEAFF
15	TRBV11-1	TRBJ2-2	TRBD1	CASSRTGEDTGELFF
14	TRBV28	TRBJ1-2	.	CASSLIGVGYGYTF
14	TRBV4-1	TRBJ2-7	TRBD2	CASSQALGGDEQYF
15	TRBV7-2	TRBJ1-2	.	CASSLLAPVDYGYTF
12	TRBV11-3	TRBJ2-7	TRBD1	CASSYTGDEQYF
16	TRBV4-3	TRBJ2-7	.	CASSQAATQGPIEQYF
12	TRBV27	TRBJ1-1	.	CASSTMNTEAFF
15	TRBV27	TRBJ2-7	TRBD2	CASSFQAGGTYEQYF
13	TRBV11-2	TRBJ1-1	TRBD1	CASSLGTGGEAFF
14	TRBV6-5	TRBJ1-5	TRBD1	CATSGGVRNQPQHF
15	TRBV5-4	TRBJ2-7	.	CASSLVGSPAYEQYF
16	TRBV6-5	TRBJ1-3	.	CASSYSQGSSGNTIYF
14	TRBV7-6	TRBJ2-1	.	CASSPEGPYNEQFF
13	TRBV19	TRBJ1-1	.	CASSEDADTEAFF
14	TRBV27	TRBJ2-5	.	CASSSEGLSETQYF
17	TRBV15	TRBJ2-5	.	CATSRDHPARSQETQYF
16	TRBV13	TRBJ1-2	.	CASSLVESQGSYGYTF
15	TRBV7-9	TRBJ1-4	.	CASSLAQGNYEKLFF
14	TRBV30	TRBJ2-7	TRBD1	CAWGTGEGSYEQYF
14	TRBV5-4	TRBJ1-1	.	CASSLDSGNTEAFF
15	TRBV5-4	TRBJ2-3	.	CASSPPRGEADTQYF
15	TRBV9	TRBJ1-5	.	CASSARGSLNQPQHF
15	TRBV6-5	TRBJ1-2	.	CASYAVIQDFNGYTF
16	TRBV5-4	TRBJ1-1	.	CASSFGDHGWSTEAFF
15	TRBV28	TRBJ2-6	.	CASSFSLSGANVLTF
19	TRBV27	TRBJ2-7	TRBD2	CASSSTNGLAGALSYEQYF
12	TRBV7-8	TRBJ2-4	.	CALGEDQNIQYF
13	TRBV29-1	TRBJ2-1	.	CSVVRPSYNEQFF
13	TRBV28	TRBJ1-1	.	CASSLLGRTEAFF
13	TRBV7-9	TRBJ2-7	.	CASSSDPQPEQYF
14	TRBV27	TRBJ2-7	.	CASSLSPGSYEQYF
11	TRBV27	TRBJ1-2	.	CASSSGLGYTF
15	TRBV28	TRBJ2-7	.	CASRQKSRVSYEQYF
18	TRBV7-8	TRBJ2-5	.	CASSDLPEEKTAQETQYF
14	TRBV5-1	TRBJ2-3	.	CASKTGGVTDTQYF
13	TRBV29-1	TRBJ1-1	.	CSVADGMNTEAFF
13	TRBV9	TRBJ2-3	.	CASSSRVPDTQYF
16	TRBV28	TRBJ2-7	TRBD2	CATLPPGLAETYEQYF
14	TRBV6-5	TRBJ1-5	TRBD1	CASSYGTGYQPQHF
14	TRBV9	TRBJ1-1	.	CASSPRTVNTEAFF
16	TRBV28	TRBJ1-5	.	CASSLGQLLSNQPQHF
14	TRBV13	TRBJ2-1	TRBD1	CASSSGTGYNEQFF
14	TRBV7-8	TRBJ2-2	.	CASLRGTNTGELFF
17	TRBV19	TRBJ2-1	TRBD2	CASKRLAGANSYNEQFF
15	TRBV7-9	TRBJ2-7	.	CASSLGQSLFDEQYF
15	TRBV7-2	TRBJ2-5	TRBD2	CASSSGGGVQETQYF
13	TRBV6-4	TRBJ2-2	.	CASSDGATGELFF